This TCR beta chain originates from a study of identical twins. This clonotype was seen at least ten times. Germline V gene sequence: CDR1 SGHTA, CDR2 FQGTGA. V dropped 7 bases and J dropped 8; count of bases not matched to a gene: 6. The CDR3 has 13 residues. Unique molecular identifiers were present on cDNA, and template switching added a universal primer site. TCRdb re-called the 5' RACE reads through MiXCR, storing one row per CDR3 protein. Of around 100,000 distinct CDR3 sequences in the sample, about 6% are singletons; the top ten hold about 12%. The receptor's source is a woman aged 45-59 years in good health. Input material: memory T cells sorted from blood. This chain connects TRBV7-3 to TRBJ2-3; 10 bases match TRBD1. The CDR3: CASTGTGEGTQYF. CDR3 nucleotide sequence: TGTGCCAGCACCGGGACAGGGGAAGGTACGCAGTATTTT.